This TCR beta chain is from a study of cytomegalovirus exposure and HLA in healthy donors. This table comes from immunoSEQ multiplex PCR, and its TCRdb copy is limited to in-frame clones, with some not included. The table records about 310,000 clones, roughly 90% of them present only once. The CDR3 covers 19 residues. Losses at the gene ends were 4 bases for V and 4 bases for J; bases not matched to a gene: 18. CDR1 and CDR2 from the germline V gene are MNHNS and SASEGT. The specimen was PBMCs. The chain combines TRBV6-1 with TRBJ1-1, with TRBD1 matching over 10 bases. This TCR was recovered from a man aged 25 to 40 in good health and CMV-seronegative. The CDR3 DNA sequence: TGTGCCAGCAGTGTCGGGACAGGGGATGTTAGGATTTTTTTCACTGAAGCTTTCTTT. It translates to CASSVGTGDVRIFFTEAFF.